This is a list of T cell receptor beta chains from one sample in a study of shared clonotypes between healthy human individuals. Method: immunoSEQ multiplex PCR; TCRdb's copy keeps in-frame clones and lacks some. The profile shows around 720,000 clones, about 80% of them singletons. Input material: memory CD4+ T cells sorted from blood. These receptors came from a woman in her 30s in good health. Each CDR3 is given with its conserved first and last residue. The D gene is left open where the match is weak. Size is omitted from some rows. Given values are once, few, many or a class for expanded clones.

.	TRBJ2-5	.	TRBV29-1	CSVSTETQYF	TGCAGCGTAAGCACGGAGACCCAGTACTTC
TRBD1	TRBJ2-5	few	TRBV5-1	CASSGEGAYETQYF	TGCGCCAGCAGCGGAGAGGGGGCCTACGAGACCCAGTACTTC
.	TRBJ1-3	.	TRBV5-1	CASSLAGVGNTIYF	TGCGCCAGCAGCTTGGCAGGGGTTGGAAACACCATATATTTT
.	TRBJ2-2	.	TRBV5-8	CASSLKVLGITGELFF	TGTGCCAGCAGCTTGAAAGTTCTGGGGATCACCGGGGAGCTGTTTTTT
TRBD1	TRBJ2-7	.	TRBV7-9	CASSPGTGGYEQYF	TGTGCCAGCAGCCCCGGGACAGGGGGCTACGAGCAGTACTTC
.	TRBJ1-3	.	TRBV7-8	CASSLVMSASGNTIYF	TGTGCCAGCAGCTTAGTTATGTCGGCCTCTGGAAACACCATATATTTT
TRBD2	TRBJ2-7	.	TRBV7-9	CASSFVLAGVFRSYEQYF	TGTGCCAGCAGCTTCGTCCTAGCGGGAGTCTTTCGTAGCTACGAGCAGTACTTC
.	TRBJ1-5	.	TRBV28	CASSLYSRQGQPQHF	TGTGCCAGCAGTTTATATTCACGCCAAGGTCAGCCCCAGCATTTT
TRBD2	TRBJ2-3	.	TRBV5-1	CASSLGQASGVTDTQYF	TGCGCCAGCAGCTTGGGCCAGGCTAGCGGGGTCACAGATACGCAGTATTTT
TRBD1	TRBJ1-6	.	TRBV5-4	CASSLDRVNSPLHF	TGTGCCAGCAGCCTGGACAGGGTCAATTCACCCCTCCACTTT
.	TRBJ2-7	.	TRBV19	CASSFAVKDEQYF	TGTGCCAGTAGTTTTGCTGTTAAGGACGAGCAGTACTTC
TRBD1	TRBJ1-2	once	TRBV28	CASSPTHRGHGYTF	TGTGCCAGCAGTCCAACCCACAGGGGGCATGGCTACACCTTC
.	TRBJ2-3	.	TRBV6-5	CASSPRGAPDTQYF	TGTGCCAGCAGCCCCCGCGGGGCTCCAGATACGCAGTATTTT
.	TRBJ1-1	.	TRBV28	CASSRTGTNTEAFF	TGTGCCAGCAGTCGTACAGGGACGAACACTGAAGCTTTCTTT
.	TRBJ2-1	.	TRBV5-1	CASAPDSSSYNEQFF	TGCGCCAGCGCCCCGGACTCCAGCTCCTACAATGAGCAGTTCTTC
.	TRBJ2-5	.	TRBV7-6	CASSDPFQRHQETQYF	TGTGCCAGCAGCGACCCATTCCAGCGGCACCAAGAGACCCAGTACTTC
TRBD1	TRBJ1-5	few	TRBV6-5	CASSPRDSSNQPQHF	TGTGCCAGCAGTCCCCGGGACAGTTCTAATCAGCCCCAGCATTTT
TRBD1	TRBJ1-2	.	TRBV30	CAWTTTGRAQYGYTF	TGTGCCTGGACGACGACAGGGAGGGCGCAATATGGCTACACCTTC
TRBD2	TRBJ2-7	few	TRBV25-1	CASSGSGRAGTYEQYF	TGTGCCAGCAGTGGTAGCGGGAGGGCCGGTACCTACGAGCAGTACTTC
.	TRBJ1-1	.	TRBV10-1	CASSARGAEAFF	TGCGCCAGCAGTGCCCGAGGGGCTGAAGCTTTCTTT
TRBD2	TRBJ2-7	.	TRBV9	CASSPSSGSSYEQYF	TGTGCCAGCAGCCCGTCTAGCGGGAGCTCCTACGAGCAGTACTTC
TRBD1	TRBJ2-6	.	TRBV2	CASNRGLTGANVLTF	TGTGCCAGCAATAGGGGGCTCACTGGGGCCAACGTCCTGACTTTC
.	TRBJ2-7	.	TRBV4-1	CASSQAGYEQYF	TGCGCCAGCAGCCAAGCCGGCTACGAGCAGTACTTC
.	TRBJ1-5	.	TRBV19	CASSIGRVRAASNQPQHF	TGTGCCAGTAGTATAGGCAGGGTAAGGGCCGCTAGCAATCAGCCCCAGCATTTT
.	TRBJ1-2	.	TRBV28	CASSFIGGGFGYTF	TGTGCCAGCAGTTTTATTGGCGGGGGCTTTGGCTACACCTTC
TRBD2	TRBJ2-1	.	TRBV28	CASSSPSGRINEQFF	TGTGCCAGCAGTTCGCCTAGCGGGAGGATCAATGAGCAGTTCTTC
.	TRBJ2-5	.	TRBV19	CASSIQGTETQYF	TGTGCCAGTAGTATACAGGGGACGGAGACCCAGTACTTC
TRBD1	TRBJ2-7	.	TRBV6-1	CASSGPGTGAYEQYF	TGTGCCAGCAGTGGACCCGGGACAGGGGCCTACGAGCAGTACTTC
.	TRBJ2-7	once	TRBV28	CASSPVGSTYEQYF	TGTGCCAGCAGCCCCGTAGGGTCTACCTACGAGCAGTACTTC
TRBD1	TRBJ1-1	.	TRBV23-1	CASNPGQSFEAFF	TGCGCCAGCAACCCGGGACAGAGTTTTGAAGCTTTCTTT
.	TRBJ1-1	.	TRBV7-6	CASSRGNTEAFF	TGTGCCAGCAGCCGAGGGAACACTGAAGCTTTCTTT
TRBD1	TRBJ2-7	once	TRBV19	CASSIGDSSYEQYF	TGTGCCAGTAGTATTGGGGACAGTTCCTACGAGCAGTACTTC
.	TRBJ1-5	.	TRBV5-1	CASSWDGGGNQPQHF	TGCGCCAGCAGCTGGGATGGAGGGGGCAATCAGCCCCAGCATTTT
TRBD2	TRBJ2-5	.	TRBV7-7	CASSSGTIETQYF	TGTGCCAGCAGCTCTGGGACTATAGAGACCCAGTACTTC
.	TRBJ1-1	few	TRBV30	CAWETGPEAFF	TGTGCCTGGGAGACAGGTCCTGAAGCTTTCTTT
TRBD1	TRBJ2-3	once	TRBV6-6	CASSLGQGGKTDTQYF	TGTGCCAGCAGCCTGGGACAGGGGGGCAAAACAGATACGCAGTATTTT
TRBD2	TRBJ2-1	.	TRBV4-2	CASSQDQGGREYNEQFF	TGTGCCAGCAGCCAAGACCAGGGCGGGAGGGAATACAATGAGCAGTTCTTC
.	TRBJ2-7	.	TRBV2	CASSSGPYEQYF	TGTGCCAGCAGTTCGGGTCCGTACGAGCAGTACTTC
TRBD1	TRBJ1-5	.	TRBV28	CASGKDRAYQPQHF	TGTGCCAGCGGCAAAGACAGGGCTTACCAGCCCCAGCATTTT